What follows describes a single T cell receptor beta chain. The sample is drawn from a study of T cells after yellow fever vaccination. Study-level results: Abundant bulk-derived clonotypes could contaminate FACS-sorted repertoires. Clones from primary vaccination mostly reappeared after the booster (around 97% CD4, around 90% CD8).

The CDR3 consists of 18 residues. Germline CDR1 MNHNY, CDR2 SVGAGI (reference sequence). The V and J ends lost 2 bases and 0 bases, in that order; junction bases with no gene match: 8. From the 5' RACE reads, TCRdb called clonotypes with MiXCR, one entry per CDR3 protein. The table has about 26,000 distinct CDR3 sequences, 4.5% seen once. The sequence was collected from a young man who received the YFV17D yellow fever vaccine. This specimen consisted of PBMCs, either bulk or a sorted T-cell subset (CD4+, CD8+, memory, or dextramer-sorted; not recorded which), obtained on the day of the yellow fever booster vaccination. This chain joins TRBV6-6 and TRBJ1-5; 9 bases line up with TRBD1. The CDR3 DNA sequence: TGTGCCAGCAGTTACACGAGACAGGGGGTTTATAGCAATCAGCCCCAGCATTTT. Amino acids: CASSYTRQGVYSNQPQHF.